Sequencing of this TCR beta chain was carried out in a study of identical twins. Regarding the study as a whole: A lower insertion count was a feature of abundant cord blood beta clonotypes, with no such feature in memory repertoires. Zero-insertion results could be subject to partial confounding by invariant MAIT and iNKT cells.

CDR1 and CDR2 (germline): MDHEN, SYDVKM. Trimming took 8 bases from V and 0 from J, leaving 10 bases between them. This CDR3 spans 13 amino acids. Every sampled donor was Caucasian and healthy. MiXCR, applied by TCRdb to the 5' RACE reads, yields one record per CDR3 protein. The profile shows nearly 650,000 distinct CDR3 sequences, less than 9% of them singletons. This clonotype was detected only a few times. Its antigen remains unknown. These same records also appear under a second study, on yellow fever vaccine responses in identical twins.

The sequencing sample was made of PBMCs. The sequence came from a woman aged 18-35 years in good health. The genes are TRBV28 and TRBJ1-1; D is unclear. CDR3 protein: CASQDDLNTEAFF. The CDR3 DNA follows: TGTGCCAGCCAGGATGATTTGAACACTGAAGCTTTCTTT.